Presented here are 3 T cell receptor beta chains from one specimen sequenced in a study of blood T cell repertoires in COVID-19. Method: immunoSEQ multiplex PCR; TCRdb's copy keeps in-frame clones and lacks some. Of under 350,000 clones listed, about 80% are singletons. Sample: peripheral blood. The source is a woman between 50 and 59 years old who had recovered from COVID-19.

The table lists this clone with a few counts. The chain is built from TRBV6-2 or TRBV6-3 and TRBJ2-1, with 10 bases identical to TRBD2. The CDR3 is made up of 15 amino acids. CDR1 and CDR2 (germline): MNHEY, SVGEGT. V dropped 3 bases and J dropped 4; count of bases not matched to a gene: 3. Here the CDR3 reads CASSYPSGRYNEQFF. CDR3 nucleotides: TGTGCCAGCAGTTATCCTAGCGGGAGATACAATGAGCAGTTCTTC.

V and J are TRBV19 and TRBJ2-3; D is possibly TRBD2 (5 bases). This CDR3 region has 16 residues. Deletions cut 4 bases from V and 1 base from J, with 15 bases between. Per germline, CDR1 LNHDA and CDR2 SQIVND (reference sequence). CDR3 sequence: CASSTRVGGRTDTQYF. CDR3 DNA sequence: TGTGCCAGTAGTACCCGGGTAGGCGGGCGCACAGATACGCAGTATTTT.

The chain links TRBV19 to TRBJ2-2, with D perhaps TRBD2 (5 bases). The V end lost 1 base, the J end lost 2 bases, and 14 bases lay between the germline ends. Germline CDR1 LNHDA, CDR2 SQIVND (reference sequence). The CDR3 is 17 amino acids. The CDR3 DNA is TGTGCCAGTAGTATAGTTTTTGGACGGACTAACACCGGGGAGCTGTTTTTT. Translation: CASSIVFGRTNTGELFF.